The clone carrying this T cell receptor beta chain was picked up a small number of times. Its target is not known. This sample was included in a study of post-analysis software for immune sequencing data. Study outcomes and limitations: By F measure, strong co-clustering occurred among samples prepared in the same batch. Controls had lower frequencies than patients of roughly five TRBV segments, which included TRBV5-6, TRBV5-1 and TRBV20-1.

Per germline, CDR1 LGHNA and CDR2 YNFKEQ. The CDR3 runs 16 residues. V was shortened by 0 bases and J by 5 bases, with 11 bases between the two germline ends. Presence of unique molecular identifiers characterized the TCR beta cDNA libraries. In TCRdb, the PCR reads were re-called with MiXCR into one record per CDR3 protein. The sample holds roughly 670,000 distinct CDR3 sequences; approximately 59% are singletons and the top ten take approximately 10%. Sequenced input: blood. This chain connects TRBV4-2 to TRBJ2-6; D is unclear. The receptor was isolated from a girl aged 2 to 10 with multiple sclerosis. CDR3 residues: CASSQDLAQRANVLTF. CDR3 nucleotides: TGTGCCAGCAGCCAAGACCTCGCCCAACGGGCCAACGTCCTGACTTTC.